This entry features one T cell receptor beta chain sequence. With V trimmed by 3 bases and J by 5 bases, 8 bases remained unmatched. CDR3 size: 15 residues. Germline V gives CDR1 SGHAT, CDR2 FQNNGV. The data were obtained in a study of blood T cell repertoires in COVID-19. Study as a whole: Acute and convalescent COVID-19 samples came from the United States, Italy and Spain. The analysed material was cDNA or gDNA that came from T cells, B-cell-depleted T cells, or PBMCs.

In the study's own analysis: Estimated nucleated cell counts came from reference gene primer amplification. The data were produced by immunoSEQ multiplex PCR, yet TCRdb's version contains in-frame clones alone and is incomplete. For V, J and clone size, that table is used; D and trimming come from the DNA. Of roughly 230,000 clones in the sample, around 82% are singletons; the top ten hold about 4.4%. This clonotype was sampled from a man aged 50-59 years with active or convalescent COVID-19. The specimen sequenced was peripheral blood. The J gene is TRBJ2-5, the V gene TRBV11-2; 8 positions agree with TRBD1. CDR3 in DNA: TGTGCCAGCAGCTTCCAGGGGGCGATCGGGGAGACCCAGTACTTC. Protein product: CASSFQGAIGETQYF. Supplemented by reference TRBV11-2 and TRBJ2-5, the full variable domain reads EAGVAQSPRYKIIEKRQSVAFWCNPISGHATLYWYQQILGQGPKLLIQFQNNGVVDDSQLPKDRFSAERLKGVDSTLKIQPAKLEDSAVYLCASSFQGAIGETQYFGPGTRLLVL.